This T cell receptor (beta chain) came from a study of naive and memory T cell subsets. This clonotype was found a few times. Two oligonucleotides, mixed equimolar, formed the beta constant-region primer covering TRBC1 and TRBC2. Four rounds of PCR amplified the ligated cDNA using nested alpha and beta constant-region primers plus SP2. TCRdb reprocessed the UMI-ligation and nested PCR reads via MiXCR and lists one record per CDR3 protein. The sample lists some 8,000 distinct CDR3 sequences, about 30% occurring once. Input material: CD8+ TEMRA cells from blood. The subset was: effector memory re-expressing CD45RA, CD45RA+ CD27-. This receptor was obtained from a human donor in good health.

DNA of the CDR3: TGTGCCAGCAGCTCGAGGGACAGCTACGAGCAGTACTTC. This gives the protein CASSSRDSYEQYF. The chain joins TRBV9 to TRBJ2-7, with 7 bases fitting TRBD1. The CDR3 has 13 amino acids. Germline trimming cut 4 bases from V and 3 bases from J; bases unmatched to any gene: 4. The V gene's germline CDR1 is SGDLS and CDR2 YYNGEE.